Described below is a single TCR beta chain sequence and its context. This specimen comes from a study of human T cells and chemical hapten exposure. Study at large: TCR yield per sample varied, mainly due to pooled library volumes.

The CDR3 covers 15 residues. V lost 1 base to trimming and J lost 2 bases; unmatched junction nucleotides: 3. Germline lookup yields CDR1 GTSNPN and CDR2 SVGIG (reference sequence). Time point given: patch test 3, about 24 weeks after DPC sensitization. Treatment meaning: therapeutic diphenylcyclopropenone sensitization with weekly scalp DPC. TCRdb ran MiXCR on the RACE reads and lists one entry per CDR3 protein. Altogether 150,000 to 200,000 distinct CDR3 sequences are present, 25% to 30% being singletons, with the ten largest covering approximately 2.3%. The sequenced sample was whole blood, obtained in connection with sensitization to the hapten diphenylcyclopropenone (DPC). This sequence joins TRBV30 and TRBJ1-2, with 11 bases fitting TRBD1. This receptor was taken from a woman aged 18 to 35 with alopecia areata. Some clones in this sample may be carry-over from other donors' samples. Here the CDR3 reads CAWSGRDRGNYGYTF. As DNA, the CDR3 is TGTGCCTGGAGTGGAAGGGACAGGGGGAACTATGGCTACACCTTC. The whole variable domain, filled in from reference TRBV30 and TRBJ1-2, reads SQTIHQWPATLVQPVGSPLSLECTVEGTSNPNLYWYRQAAGRGLQLLFYSVGIGQISSEVPQNLSASRPQDRQFILSSKKLLLSDSGFYLCAWSGRDRGNYGYTFGSGTRLTVV.